The sequence of this T cell receptor beta chain was determined in a study of tissue T cells after allogeneic stem cell transplantation. In its sample, this clone is medium-sized. Any gene name here is a mouse gene name. The read stops 1 residue short of the end of the CDR3; the missing end is completed from the germline J gene. At the DNA level, this CDR3 is encoded by other sequences in the same sample as well. This sample's time point: mouse harvest day 7 after allogeneic transplant. Mouse grafts combined 10^7 T-cell-depleted bone marrow cells with 10^6 splenic CD5+ T cells. Sequencing was performed with immunoSEQ multiplex PCR; in TCRdb, only in-frame clones are kept and a portion is missing. The sample holds 7,500 to 8,500 clones, roughly 51% seen once. Germline trimming cut 1 base from V and 1 base from J; bases unmatched to any gene: 1. CDR1 and CDR2 (germline): SGHSA, FRNQAP. The CDR3 consists of 14 residues.

The gene calls are TRBV16 and TRBJ2-7; 7 bases are shared with TRBD2. Sequencing was done on a sample of gut tissue. The TCR comes from a female BALB/c mouse given C57BL/6 T cells with graft-versus-host disease after an allogeneic hematopoietic cell transplant. The CDR3 here is CASSLVGGSYEQYF. The DNA read from the CDR3 is TGTGCAAGCAGCTTAGTTGGGGGGTCCTATGAACAGTAC.